This T cell receptor (beta chain) was sequenced in a study of T cells in tuberculosis. This clone was seen just once. Libraries were prepared by immunoSEQ multiplex PCR; TCRdb keeps only in-frame clonotypes and omits some of them. The top ten clones hold roughly 9.1% of a sample with about 24,000 clones, roughly 96% of them seen once. The source material was PBMCs. The receptor was derived from a donor aged 10-29 years with latent tuberculosis or without tuberculosis infection.

In DNA, the CDR3 is TGTGCTAGTGGTTCGGTCGACAGGGATAGCGAAAAACTGTTTTTT. Its protein is CASGSVDRDSEKLFF. The J gene is TRBJ1-4, the V gene TRBV12-5; 7 nucleotides line up with TRBD1. The V segment lost 4 bases and the J segment 8 bases; nucleotides outside the gene matches: 10. Germline V gene lookup returns CDR1 LGHNT and CDR2 FRNRAP. This CDR3 spans 15 amino acids.